These 18 T cell receptor beta chains came from one sample sequenced in a study of blood T cell repertoires in COVID-19. Using immunoSEQ multiplex PCR, the repertoire was profiled, and TCRdb retains in-frame clones only, with some absent. The sample holds more than 200,000 clones, approximately 87% seen once. Source material: peripheral blood. The receptors shown here come from a woman in her sixties or seventies with active or convalescent COVID-19.

The chain links TRBV6-5 to TRBJ2-5; perhaps TRBD1 as D (5 bases). The CDR3 sequence is 15 residues long. The germline V gene has CDR1 MNHEY and CDR2 SVGAGI. With 7 bases removed from V and 1 base from J, the gap between germline ends came to 16 bases. Here the CDR3 DNA reads TGTGCCAGCACCATCAGCTTGGGGCCCCAAGAGACCCAGTACTTC. Protein product: CASTISLGPQETQYF.

The V and J genes are TRBV5-4 and TRBJ1-2, with 10 bases that match TRBD1. Germline CDR1 reads SGHNT; CDR2 reads YYREEE (reference sequence). J was trimmed by 0 bases and V by 4 bases; bases with no gene match: 3. The CDR3 sequence is 15 residues long. CDR3 sequence: CASSRTGGTNYGYTF. CDR3 DNA sequence: TGTGCCAGCAGCCGGACAGGGGGAACTAACTATGGCTACACCTTC.

The CDR3 is CASSPFSQGGMEKLFF. CDR3 nucleotides: TGTGCCAGCAGTCCATTCTCACAAGGGGGAATGGAAAAACTGTTTTTT. The genes are TRBV28 and TRBJ1-4, with D tentatively TRBD1 (6 bases). This CDR3 is 16 amino acids long. CDR1 MDHEN and CDR2 SYDVKM come from the germline V gene. The V end lost 5 bases, the J end lost 8 bases, and 21 bases lay between the germline ends.

The J gene is TRBJ1-1, the V gene TRBV9; maybe TRBD1 (5 bases). V was pared by 3 bases and J by 3 bases, with 9 bases between. There are 13 residues in the CDR3. Germline CDR1 and CDR2: SGDLS and YYNGEE. In nucleotides, the CDR3 is TGTGCCAGCAGCGCACAGGTGGACACTGAAGCTTTCTTT. Protein sequence: CASSAQVDTEAFF.

The gene calls are TRBV5-6 and TRBJ2-7; D unresolved. Trimming took off 0 bases at V and 6 bases at J, with 10 bases between the two ends. The germline CDR1 and CDR2 sequences are SGHDT and YYEEEE. The CDR3 loop spans 13 amino acids. CDR3 amino acids: CASSLADWAEQYF. The CDR3 region has the DNA TGTGCCAGCAGCTTGGCGGATTGGGCCGAGCAGTACTTC.

The J gene is TRBJ1-2, the V gene TRBV29-1, with a tentative D call TRBD1 (6 bases). Germline V CDR1 and CDR2: SQVTM, ANQGSEA. Trimming stripped 5 bases from V and 3 bases from J, with 22 bases between. CDR3 size: 16 residues. The CDR3 loop is CSVTRGNRVSHYGYTF. CDR3 DNA: TGCAGCGTTACCCGGGGCAACAGGGTATCGCACTATGGCTACACCTTC.

This clone was seen a few times. This chain joins TRBV5-4 and TRBJ1-2, with D unresolved. The germline gives CDR1 SGHNT, CDR2 YYREEE (reference sequence). This CDR3 is built from 14 residues. The V gene lost 4 bases and the J gene lost 8 bases, with 18 bases spanning the gap. CDR3 sequence (DNA): TGTGCCAGCAGCCTTGTCGGGGTCATGGGGGGCTACACCTTC. Amino acid sequence: CASSLVGVMGGYTF.

V and J are TRBV19 and TRBJ2-3; D unclear. Trimming pared 3 bases from V and 6 bases from J, leaving 16 bases between. Germline loops: CDR1 LNHDA, CDR2 SQIVND (reference sequence). The CDR3 length is 15 residues. CDR3 sequence: CASSIQHPRRDTQYF. The CDR3, as DNA: TGTGCCAGTAGTATCCAGCACCCTAGAAGGGATACGCAGTATTTT.

This CDR3 is CASTEEGSVNNEQFF. CDR3 nucleotides: TGTGCCAGTACCGAGGAGGGGAGCGTAAACAATGAGCAGTTCTTC. The rearrangement joins TRBV19 to TRBJ2-1, with D possibly being TRBD2 (6 bases). Trimming stripped 7 bases from V and 5 bases from J, with 18 bases between. The CDR3 is made up of 15 amino acids. Germline CDR1 and CDR2: LNHDA and SQIVND (reference sequence).

This clone was seen only once. The chain links TRBV5-6 to TRBJ1-2; 9 nucleotides align to TRBD1. V trimming: 4 bases; J trimming: 7 bases; junction bases outside the gene matches: 8. The length of the CDR3 is 14 residues. Germline V gene data show CDR1 as SGHDT and CDR2 as YYEEEE. CDR3 in DNA: TGTGCCAGCAGCCTAGGGACAGGGCTAAGTGGCTACACCTTC. It encodes CASSLGTGLSGYTF.

This chain links TRBV28 with TRBJ2-7; tentatively, D is TRBD2 (5 bases). V was clipped by 5 bases and J by 7 bases, with 18 bases between them. The germline V gene encodes CDR1 MDHEN and CDR2 SYDVKM. This CDR3 contains 14 residues. The CDR3 region has the DNA TGTGCCAGCAGTCACCCGACCTATCCGGGGGAGCAGTACTTC. This sequence encodes CASSHPTYPGEQYF.

The chain couples TRBV27 to TRBJ2-1, with 12 bases fitting TRBD2. The length of the CDR3 is 19 residues. V gave up 2 bases and J gave up 3 bases; unmatched junction bases: 11. The V gene's germline CDR1 is MNHEY and CDR2 SMNVEV (reference sequence). The CDR3 DNA is TGTGCCAGCAGTTTACACCCCTCGGCTAGCGGGAGGGACTACAATGAGCAGTTCTTC. Its translation is CASSLHPSASGRDYNEQFF.

This chain joins TRBV5-8 and TRBJ1-2; 9 bases match TRBD1. Germline CDR1 SGHTS, CDR2 YDEGEE. Germline trimming cut 4 bases from V and 3 bases from J; bases unmatched to any gene: 4. The CDR3 sequence is 14 residues long. This chain's CDR3 is CASSRNRGHYGYTF. CDR3 DNA sequence: TGTGCCAGCAGCCGTAACAGGGGGCACTATGGCTACACCTTC.

This chain connects TRBV15 to TRBJ1-5; perhaps TRBD1 as D (5 bases). In germline, CDR1 is LNHNV, CDR2 YYDKDF (reference sequence). This CDR3 contains 12 residues. Trimming left V 4 bases short and J 7 bases short, with 8 bases between. The CDR3 coding sequence is TGTGCCACCAGCACACAGGAGCAGCCCCAGCATTTT. The encoded protein is CATSTQEQPQHF.

The chain links TRBV5-4 to TRBJ1-1; 10 positions agree with TRBD1. CDR1 and CDR2 (germline): SGHNT, YYREEE (reference sequence). The ends lost 3 bases at V and 3 bases at J; junction bases unmatched: 5. This CDR3 is 15 amino acids long. CDR3 DNA: TGTGCCAGCAGCTGGGACAGGGGAGGAGACACTGAAGCTTTCTTT. As protein: CASSWDRGGDTEAFF.

The V and J genes are TRBV5-6 and TRBJ1-2; D is perhaps TRBD1 (5 bases). Per germline, CDR1 SGHDT and CDR2 YYEEEE. V was trimmed by 1 base and J by 2 bases, leaving 12 bases between them. This CDR3 is built from 15 residues. The CDR3 nucleotides read TGTGCCAGCAGCTTGTTGAGCGCAGGGAACTATGGCTACACCTTC. This sequence encodes CASSLLSAGNYGYTF.

This clone was seen just once. The rearrangement links TRBV5-1 to TRBJ2-1; perhaps TRBD1 as D (6 bases). Germline V CDR1 and CDR2: SGHRS, YFSETQ. Trimming cost V 7 bases and J 13 bases, with 15 bases left between them. The CDR3 totals 11 residues. The CDR3 bases are TGCGCCAGCTTCCTCCAGGGGTATCAGTTCTTC. This translates into CASFLQGYQFF.

The chain employs TRBV19 and TRBJ2-2; the match to TRBD1 covers 7 bases. This CDR3 has 17 amino acids. Germline loops: CDR1 LNHDA, CDR2 SQIVND (reference sequence). Trimming cost V 5 bases and J 3 bases; bases outside gene matches: 12. CDR3 DNA sequence: TGTGCCAGTAGTCCAAGGGGGCGGCCATCGGACACCGGGGAGCTGTTTTTT. Protein: CASSPRGRPSDTGELFF.